Listed below are T cell receptor beta chains from one sample, sequenced in a study of blood T cell repertoires in COVID-19. The protocol was immunoSEQ multiplex PCR, while the TCRdb copy is restricted to in-frame clones and leaves out a portion. Seen here are about 300,000 clones, around 90% observed once, and the top ten hold roughly 2%. Material for sequencing was peripheral blood. These receptors originate from a man between 18 and 35 years old with active or convalescent COVID-19. The CDR3 runs from the conserved cysteine through the conserved F or W. The order of the fields is J gene, V gene, D gene, clone size, CDR3 protein, CDR3 DNA. A D gene is named only where the DNA matches it firmly. Clone size is stated in some rows and not others, as once, few, many or a class when expanded.

TRBJ2-1,TRBV6-5,.,once,CASTSILGEQFF,TGTGCCAGCACTAGTATTCTCGGTGAGCAGTTCTTC
TRBJ1-1,TRBV19,.,.,CASSIADSVSTEAFF,TGTGCCAGTAGTATAGCGGACAGCGTGAGCACTGAAGCTTTCTTT
TRBJ2-1,TRBV27,TRBD2,.,CASTDGSGTYNEQFF,TGTGCCAGCACCGACGGTAGCGGGACCTACAATGAGCAGTTCTTC
TRBJ1-1,TRBV29-1,.,.,CSVDWGVIAFF,TGCAGCGTTGACTGGGGGGTGATAGCTTTCTTT
TRBJ1-6,TRBV19,.,.,CASSSSVGGGSPLHF,TGTGCCAGTAGTTCGAGCGTGGGGGGGGGCTCACCCCTCCACTTT
TRBJ2-7,TRBV29-1,.,.,CSVDGGATDEQYF,TGCAGCGTGGATGGGGGGGCTACCGACGAGCAGTACTTC
TRBJ1-2,TRBV15,.,few,CATSRGGAETHYGYTF,TGTGCCACCAGCAGAGGGGGAGCCGAAACCCACTATGGCTACACCTTC
TRBJ2-2,TRBV9,.,.,CASSVRGNTGELFF,TGTGCCAGCAGCGTACGGGGTAACACCGGGGAGCTGTTTTTT
TRBJ2-5,TRBV7-8,.,.,CASSKTTPGDQETQYF,TGTGCCAGCAGCAAAACCACTCCAGGGGACCAAGAGACCCAGTACTTC
TRBJ2-1,TRBV7-6,.,once,CASSHWLGSPSNEQFF,TGTGCCAGCAGTCATTGGTTGGGCTCCCCCTCCAATGAGCAGTTCTTC
TRBJ2-1,TRBV11-2,.,.,CASSPFRSSYNEQFF,TGTGCCAGCAGCCCCTTCCGGAGCTCCTACAATGAGCAGTTCTTC
TRBJ1-2,TRBV7-9,.,.,CASSRDNYGYTF,TGTGCCAGCAGCCGCGATAACTATGGCTACACCTTC
TRBJ2-6,TRBV5-1,.,.,CASSFRQTSGANVLTF,TGCGCCAGCAGTTTTAGACAGACCTCTGGGGCCAACGTCCTGACTTTC
TRBJ2-3,TRBV4-1,.,.,CASSQGAGDTQYF,TGCGCCAGCAGCCAAGGGGCCGGAGATACGCAGTATTTT
TRBJ2-7,TRBV27,.,.,CASSLTPTGYYEQYF,TGTGCCAGCAGTCTTACCCCGACAGGCTACTACGAGCAGTACTTC